This TCR beta chain was sequenced in a study of T-cell reconstitution after alpha-beta-depleted transplantation in children. Study-level results: Where some patients showed high TCRbeta diversity at day 60, it came from recipient T cells and thymic progenitors that had survived. It was reported that alpha-beta T cells came from several hundred expanded graft clones (about two months after transplant). Once a year had passed after transplant, T-cell counts and diversity came mostly from newly produced T cells.

Note on this clonotype: What it binds is unknown.

This CDR3 comprises 13 residues. The V end lost 1 base, the J end lost 7 bases, and 11 bases lay between the germline ends. Germline loops: CDR1 SEHNR, CDR2 FQNEAQ (reference sequence). It was with unique molecular identifiers that the TCRbeta library was prepared. TCRdb reanalysed the PCR reads using MiXCR and keeps one entry per CDR3 protein. The sample includes 540,000 or so distinct CDR3 sequences, 20% to 25% of them seen just once. V and J are TRBV7-9 and TRBJ2-7, with D unclear. The sequences come from PBMCs, mostly from graft donor cells, collected 360 days after TCRalphabeta/CD19-depleted stem cell transplant. This receptor was obtained from a boy under two years old who had a stem cell transplant for acute myeloid leukemia, so the T cells may come from the graft donor. For the CDR3, the DNA is TGTGCCAGCAGCTTAGGTATCATGGGGGAGCAGTACGTC. Encoded protein: CASSLGIMGEQYV.